This T cell receptor (beta chain) was sequenced during a study of neurological immune-mediated disorders. Study-level points and caveats: TCR-beta repertoires seemed private in all groups, with no expanded CDR3 amino acid sequences shared.

J was trimmed by 2 bases and V by 10 bases; bases with no gene match: 13. This CDR3 comprises 15 residues. Germline V gene sequence: CDR1 SNHLY, CDR2 FYNNEI. This clonotype was seen ten or more times. Its antigen remains unknown. Where libraries were unsorted, they were derived from 2 million PBMCs stored at -80 degrees C. Synthesis of cDNA was accomplished via 5'RACE employing 10-nucleotide random UMIs. The output of every sequencing run, over 170 million TCR-beta sequences, came from 15-18 subjects. TCRdb re-called the 5' RACE reads with MiXCR, one entry per CDR3 protein. Seen here are 25,000 to 35,000 distinct CDR3 sequences, around 10% observed once, and the top ten hold about 5.8%.

The TCR originated in a woman between 55 and 75 years old in good health. Sequences were obtained from PBMCs. The chain combines TRBV2 with TRBJ2-5; 7 bases fit TRBD1. CDR3 DNA sequence: TGTGCCACCACACAGGGACAGTATTTTCAAGAGACCCAGTACTTC. This encodes CATTQGQYFQETQYF.